The 25 T cell receptor beta chains reported below all come from one sample, sequenced in a study of beta chain features in type 1 diabetes. The whole isolated RNA underwent reverse transcription, so sequencing captured expressed TCRB transcripts. The assay was immunoSEQ multiplex PCR, and TCRdb's table has in-frame clones only and misses some. Among a few hundred thousand clones listed, about 10% were seen once. Sequencing was carried out using naive CD4+ T cells from blood. These receptors all come from a woman aged 30 to 39 in good health.

This sequence joins TRBV5-6 and TRBJ1-5, with D perhaps TRBD1 (5 bases). Trimming cost V 5 bases and J 5 bases, with 8 bases left between them. Germline values: CDR1 SGHDT, CDR2 YYEEEE. The CDR3 has 12 residues. CDR3 in amino acids: CASRRGDQPQHF. The CDR3 DNA reads as TGTGCCAGCAGGCGGGGGGATCAGCCCCAGCATTTT. The entire variable domain, with the rest obtained from reference TRBV5-6 and TRBJ1-5, is as follows: DAGVTQSPTHLIKTRGQQVTLRCSPKSGHDTVSWYQQALGQGPQFIFQYYEEEERQRGNFPDRFSGHQFPNYSSELNVNALLLGDSALYLCASRRGDQPQHFGDGTRLSIL.

This clone was detected a few times. The chain is built from TRBV4-3 and TRBJ2-6; 8 nucleotides align to TRBD1. Germline loops: CDR1 LGHNA, CDR2 YSLEER. J was trimmed by 0 bases and V by 3 bases; bases with no gene match: 7. The CDR3 spans 18 residues. CDR3 nucleotides: TGCGCCAGCAGCCAGGGTGACAGGGGACACTCTGGGGCCAACGTCCTGACTTTC. Its translation is CASSQGDRGHSGANVLTF.

J is TRBJ2-5 and V is TRBV29-1, with D uncertain. V lost 7 bases to trimming and J lost 3 bases, with 12 bases between them. CDR3 length: 12 residues. Per the germline V gene, CDR1 is SQVTM and CDR2 is ANQGSEA. The chain's CDR3 is CSAPTPEETQYF. For the CDR3, the DNA is TGCAGCGCCCCCACTCCGGAAGAGACCCAGTACTTC.

The chain is built from TRBV19 and TRBJ2-1; TRBD1 matches at 10 bases. There are 13 residues in the CDR3. Germline V gives CDR1 LNHDA, CDR2 SQIVND (reference sequence). This chain's CDR3 is CVSRGQGLREQFF. The CDR3 DNA reads as TGTGTTAGTCGGGGACAGGGGTTACGTGAGCAGTTCTTC.

This chain connects TRBV4-3 to TRBJ2-7; D not certain. From germline, CDR1 is LGHNA and CDR2 YSLEER. Trimming removed 0 bases at V and 6 bases at J, with 12 bases between. CDR3 length equals 14 residues. CDR3 loop: CASSQDEALREQYF. CDR3 sequence (DNA): TGCGCCAGCAGCCAAGATGAAGCGCTTCGCGAGCAGTACTTC.

The sample holds a few counts of this clone. The chain has TRBV27 and TRBJ1-2, with 12 bases lining up with TRBD1. This CDR3 region has 13 residues. CDR1 is MNHEY, CDR2 SMNVEV, per germline (reference sequence). V shed 6 bases, J shed 7 bases, and the junction held 3 bases outside the gene matches. CDR3: CASRGTGGSGYTF. The CDR3 DNA sequence: TGTGCCAGCAGGGGGACAGGGGGCTCTGGCTACACCTTC.

V usage is TRBV7-2 and J usage is TRBJ2-5, with D perhaps TRBD2 (9 bases). The germline V gene has CDR1 SGHTA and CDR2 FQGNSA. The CDR3 sequence is 16 residues long. V lost 5 bases, J lost 5 bases, and 21 bases lay in between. The CDR3 loop is CASSTTSGRGRETQYF. In nucleotides, the CDR3 is TGTGCCAGCAGCACGACTAGCGGCAGGGGGCGGGAGACCCAGTACTTC.

The chain joins TRBV30 to TRBJ2-2, with D possibly being TRBD1 (5 bases). Trimming removed 0 bases at V and 2 bases at J, with 16 bases between. The CDR3 covers 17 residues. In germline, CDR1 is GTSNPN, CDR2 SVGIG (reference sequence). This CDR3 is CAWSVRQLGLNTGELFF. CDR3 DNA sequence: TGTGCCTGGAGTGTACGACAGTTGGGGCTTAACACCGGGGAGCTGTTTTTT.

This clone showed up just a few times. The V call is TRBV21-1, the J call TRBJ2-2; the table's D call, TRBD2, was not checked against the DNA. TRBV21-1 is flagged as a pseudogene. The CDR3 totals 16 residues. The CDR3 nucleotides are TGTGCCAGCAACATTACTAGCGGGCGAGGCACCGGGGAGCTGTTTTTT. This gives the protein CASNITSGRGTGELFF.

This rearrangement joins TRBV14 to TRBJ2-5; 9 nucleotides line up with TRBD2. J lost 5 bases, V lost 6 bases, and 10 bases had no gene match. Germline V gives CDR1 SGHDN, CDR2 FVKESK. The length of the CDR3 is 15 residues. In DNA, the CDR3 is TGTGCCAGCAGGGCTCTGGGACTAGCCTCCGAGACCCAGTACTTC. Translated: CASRALGLASETQYF.

The genes are TRBV5-1 and TRBJ2-2; TRBD2 matches at 9 bases. The ends lost 0 bases at V and 5 bases at J; junction bases unmatched: 5. Germline CDR1 reads SGHRS; CDR2 reads YFSETQ. There are 16 residues in the CDR3. CDR3 amino acids: CASSLVSGSSTGELFF. The CDR3 region has the DNA TGCGCCAGCAGCTTGGTTAGCGGGAGTAGTACCGGGGAGCTGTTTTTT.

This clone has just one count. The chain uses TRBV10-3 and TRBJ2-7; D may be TRBD1 (6 bases). Germline assignment: CDR1 ENHRY and CDR2 SYGVKD. The CDR3 totals 13 residues. Trimming stripped 2 bases from V and 3 bases from J, with 8 bases between. CDR3 nucleotides: TGTGCCATCAGTGAGACAGGGAACTACGAGCAGTACTTC. It yields the protein CAISETGNYEQYF.

This chain joins TRBV5-4 and TRBJ2-5, with 8 bases that match TRBD2. Trimming at V came to 0 bases and at J to 2 bases, leaving 6 bases not matched to a gene. Germline loops: CDR1 SGHNT, CDR2 YYREEE (reference sequence). There are 16 residues in the CDR3. The CDR3 protein is CASSLAPLAAQETQYF. The CDR3 region has the DNA TGTGCCAGCAGCTTGGCGCCACTAGCGGCTCAAGAGACCCAGTACTTC.

This clone was observed a handful of times. The chain uses TRBV9 and TRBJ2-1, with D possibly TRBD2 on 6 matching bases. Per germline, CDR1 SGDLS and CDR2 YYNGEE. Trimming cost V 3 bases and J 0 bases, with 10 bases left between them. The CDR3 extends over 15 amino acids. The CDR3 region has the DNA TGTGCCAGCAGCGCCAGACTAGTCTCCTACAATGAGCAGTTCTTC. Translation: CASSARLVSYNEQFF.

Many counts were recorded for this clone. This chain uses TRBV4-3 with TRBJ2-1, with D uncertain. There are 15 residues in the CDR3. Germline CDR1 LGHNA, CDR2 YSLEER. The germline V and J ends were trimmed by 1 base and 8 bases, with 15 bases remaining between them. In DNA, the CDR3 is TGCGCCAGCAGCCAAGGGCTGGTTGTACCATATGAGCAGTTCTTC. Protein sequence: CASSQGLVVPYEQFF.

There are a few counts of this clone. The gene calls are TRBV27 and TRBJ2-3; D is unclear. The V gene's germline CDR1 is MNHEY and CDR2 SMNVEV (reference sequence). The CDR3 spans 12 residues. Trimming took off 4 bases at V and 2 bases at J, with 4 bases between the two ends. CDR3 protein: CASSSITDTQYF. In nucleotides, the CDR3 is TGTGCCAGCAGTTCCATCACAGATACGCAGTATTTT.

This clone was observed a few times. V is TRBV28 and J is TRBJ2-7; D uncertain. V lost 3 bases and J 5 bases, leaving 5 bases between the germline ends. The CDR3 is 11 residues long. CDR1 is MDHEN, CDR2 SYDVKM, per germline. In nucleotides, the CDR3 is TGTGCCAGCAGTTTCCCCGACGAGCAGTACTTC. Its translation is CASSFPDEQYF.

This clone came up a few times. V is TRBV9 and J is TRBJ2-7, with D possibly being TRBD1 (5 bases). The CDR3 extends over 14 amino acids. CDR1 SGDLS and CDR2 YYNGEE come from the germline V gene. V was pared by 5 bases and J by 0 bases, with 12 bases between. CDR3 DNA: TGTGCCAGCAGTATAGACAGTGGCTCCTACGAGCAGTACTTC. Its protein product is CASSIDSGSYEQYF.

The chain carries TRBV7-3 and TRBJ2-3, with a tentative D call TRBD1 (6 bases). Germline V gene sequence: CDR1 SGHTA, CDR2 FQGTGA. This CDR3 spans 14 amino acids. Trimming left V 2 bases short and J 5 bases short, with 11 bases between. For the CDR3, the DNA is TGTGCCAGCAGCTTAGCAGGGGTGGTAGATACGCAGTATTTT. Amino acids: CASSLAGVVDTQYF.

The chain employs TRBV4-3 and TRBJ1-2, with 9 bases that match TRBD1. V dropped 3 bases and J dropped 4; count of bases not matched to a gene: 6. The length of the CDR3 is 15 residues. CDR1 is LGHNA, CDR2 YSLEER, per germline. The CDR3 DNA sequence: TGCGCCAGCAGCCATTATTCGGGACAGGGCTATGGCTACACCTTC. This gives the protein CASSHYSGQGYGYTF.

V is TRBV19 and J is TRBJ1-1; the D is unclear. CDR1 and CDR2 from the germline V gene are LNHDA and SQIVND (reference sequence). V was shortened by 9 bases and J by 1 base, with 12 bases between the two germline ends. The CDR3 sequence is 13 residues long. The CDR3 loop reads CASRLIGNTEAFF. The CDR3 nucleotides read TGTGCCAGCCGACTAATAGGGAACACTGAAGCTTTCTTT.

V is TRBV7-2 and J is TRBJ2-7; 11 bases are shared with TRBD2. Germline trimming cut 4 bases from V and 6 bases from J; bases unmatched to any gene: 8. The CDR3 spans 15 residues. Germline V CDR1 and CDR2: SGHTA, FQGNSA. The CDR3 DNA is TGTGCCAGCAGCTACCAACTAGCGGGAGTGGGCGAGCAGTACTTC. Translated: CASSYQLAGVGEQYF.

The J gene is TRBJ2-1, the V gene TRBV28; D might be TRBD1 (5 bases). Germline CDR1 is MDHEN and CDR2 is SYDVKM. V was cut by 5 bases and J by 6 bases, with 17 bases left in between. There are 15 residues in the CDR3. CDR3 sequence: CASSRADSPANEQFF. The DNA for the CDR3 is TGTGCCAGCAGTCGGGCCGACAGCCCAGCCAATGAGCAGTTCTTC.

This clone was seen a few times. CDR3 nucleotides: TGTGCCAGCAGGGACGGGAGGTCTAGCACAGATACGCAGTATTTT. This translates into CASRDGRSSTDTQYF. The V gene is TRBV9, the J gene TRBJ2-3; 7 bases line up with TRBD2. This CDR3 comprises 15 residues. V was pared by 5 bases and J by 0 bases, with 6 bases of the junction left unmatched. Germline assignment: CDR1 SGDLS and CDR2 YYNGEE.

This clone was picked up a small number of times. The chain combines TRBV7-6 with TRBJ2-3, with D maybe TRBD2 (6 bases). The CDR3 totals 12 residues. CDR1 is SGHVS and CDR2 is FNYEAQ in the germline V gene. The ends were cut back, 5 bases at V and 11 bases at J, with 14 bases in the middle. The CDR3 DNA reads as TGTGCCAGCAGCGCCACTAGCTTATGGCAGTATTTT. Amino acid sequence: CASSATSLWQYF.